Listed below are T cell receptor beta chains from one sample, sequenced in a study of cytotoxic CD8 clonotypes in ibrutinib-treated CLL. TCRdb's table, derived via immunoSEQ multiplex PCR, lists solely in-frame clones and lacks some. This sample carries 300,000 to 400,000 clones, 67% of them seen once, and the ten largest clones take 6.3%. The sample here was PBMCs, taken after 36 months of ibrutinib treatment. The receptors were sampled from a human donor with chronic lymphocytic leukemia. Each CDR3 is given without its conserved first and last residue. Each record gives: CDR3 protein, clone size, J gene, V gene. Expanded clones get a size class; other rows say once, few or many, or leave the size out.

cdr3_aa: ASSEGGTDTQY
clone_size: .
j_call: TRBJ2-3
v_call: TRBV9

cdr3_aa: ASSQGLAPGELF
clone_size: .
j_call: TRBJ2-2
v_call: TRBV4-2

cdr3_aa: ASSYRTVNTEAF
clone_size: few
j_call: TRBJ1-1
v_call: TRBV5-1

cdr3_aa: ASSIGLATDSYEQY
clone_size: few
j_call: TRBJ2-7
v_call: TRBV19

cdr3_aa: ASSSVQGAHYGYT
clone_size: .
j_call: TRBJ1-2
v_call: TRBV5-6

cdr3_aa: ASSQYRDRGRNEQF
clone_size: .
j_call: TRBJ2-1
v_call: TRBV4-3

cdr3_aa: SVTSGLSYEQY
clone_size: .
j_call: TRBJ2-7
v_call: TRBV29-1

cdr3_aa: ASSLGGVAKDTQY
clone_size: .
j_call: TRBJ2-3
v_call: TRBV27

cdr3_aa: ASSMGLLLGEQF
clone_size: .
j_call: TRBJ2-1
v_call: TRBV7-2

cdr3_aa: ASSFRRVNYGYT
clone_size: .
j_call: TRBJ1-2
v_call: TRBV7-8

cdr3_aa: ASSEYTGPYEQY
clone_size: .
j_call: TRBJ2-7
v_call: TRBV7-9

cdr3_aa: ASSPGHYEQY
clone_size: few
j_call: TRBJ2-7
v_call: TRBV28

cdr3_aa: ASSPDRVYNEQF
clone_size: few
j_call: TRBJ2-1
v_call: TRBV7-2

cdr3_aa: ASSILGGGQATYEQY
clone_size: .
j_call: TRBJ2-7
v_call: TRBV19

cdr3_aa: ASRDWDSAQY
clone_size: once
j_call: TRBJ2-7
v_call: TRBV5-6

cdr3_aa: ASSIVGGWETQY
clone_size: .
j_call: TRBJ2-5
v_call: TRBV19

cdr3_aa: ASKHSMNTEAF
clone_size: .
j_call: TRBJ1-1
v_call: TRBV5-1

cdr3_aa: ASSFVGTGFSEQY
clone_size: .
j_call: TRBJ2-7
v_call: TRBV7-2

cdr3_aa: ASSLNSDRSPLH
clone_size: .
j_call: TRBJ1-6
v_call: TRBV5-1

cdr3_aa: ASSPRWGNYGYT
clone_size: .
j_call: TRBJ1-2
v_call: TRBV5-6